These T cell receptor beta chains were read from a single sample in a study of blood T cell repertoires in COVID-19. Assay: immunoSEQ multiplex PCR; the TCRdb copy retains only in-frame clones and omits some. This sample carries about 64,000 clones, over 75% of them seen once, and the ten largest clones take approximately 3%. The sequenced material came from peripheral blood. All receptors derive from a man in his fifties with active COVID-19. CDR3s include the opening cysteine and the closing phenylalanine or tryptophan. Fields, in order: D gene, J gene, clone size, V gene, CDR3 protein, CDR3 DNA. D genes are given only for firm matches. Not every row has a clone size; where given, it reads once, few, many or a size class.

D: TRBD1; J: TRBJ2-5; size: NA; V: TRBV27; CDR3: CASSLWGQGFQETQYF; DNA: TGTGCCAGCAGTCTATGGGGACAGGGGTTCCAAGAGACCCAGTACTTC
D: NA; J: TRBJ1-5; size: NA; V: TRBV19; CDR3: CASKGSGLLVIPQHF; DNA: TGTGCCAGTAAAGGGAGCGGACTACTTGTGATTCCCCAGCATTTT
D: TRBD1; J: TRBJ2-7; size: NA; V: TRBV5-1; CDR3: CASSSSGTGPYEQYF; DNA: TGCGCCAGCAGCTCTTCCGGGACAGGTCCCTACGAGCAGTACTTC
D: NA; J: TRBJ2-5; size: NA; V: TRBV6-1; CDR3: CASSGPGAPGQETQYF; DNA: TGTGCCAGCAGTGGCCCAGGGGCGCCGGGGCAAGAGACCCAGTACTTC
D: TRBD1; J: TRBJ1-3; size: NA; V: TRBV24-1; CDR3: CATSDRTGGNTIYF; DNA: TGTGCCACCAGTGATAGGACAGGGGGAAACACCATATATTTT
D: TRBD1; J: TRBJ2-7; size: NA; V: TRBV27; CDR3: CASSLGDSFNEQYF; DNA: TGTGCCAGCAGTTTGGGGGACAGCTTCAACGAGCAGTACTTC
D: TRBD2; J: TRBJ2-1; size: NA; V: TRBV6-5; CDR3: CASSYSAGGSYNEQFF; DNA: TGTGCCAGCAGTTACTCAGCGGGGGGCTCCTACAATGAGCAGTTCTTC
D: TRBD2; J: TRBJ2-3; size: NA; V: TRBV15; CDR3: CATSREGLAGLGADTQYF; DNA: TGTGCCACCAGCAGAGAGGGACTAGCGGGGCTGGGGGCAGATACGCAGTATTTT
D: NA; J: TRBJ2-2; size: NA; V: TRBV6-6; CDR3: CASSYDTAANTGELFF; DNA: TGTGCCAGCAGTTATGACACCGCTGCGAACACCGGGGAGCTGTTTTTT
D: TRBD2; J: TRBJ2-1; size: NA; V: TRBV6-4; CDR3: CASSDLAGGNEQFF; DNA: TGTGCCAGCAGTGATTTAGCGGGGGGAAATGAGCAGTTCTTC
D: TRBD1; J: TRBJ1-2; size: few; V: TRBV5-1; CDR3: CASSQDRGTDGYTF; DNA: TGCGCCAGCAGCCAGGACAGGGGAACGGATGGCTACACCTTC
D: TRBD2; J: TRBJ2-1; size: NA; V: TRBV9; CDR3: CASSVAGTSGGDEQFF; DNA: TGTGCCAGCAGCGTAGCAGGGACTAGCGGGGGCGATGAGCAGTTCTTC
D: TRBD1; J: TRBJ2-7; size: NA; V: TRBV28; CDR3: CASRLRDRAYDEQYF; DNA: TGTGCCAGCAGGCTCCGGGACAGGGCTTACGACGAGCAGTACTTC
D: NA; J: TRBJ2-1; size: NA; V: TRBV29-1; CDR3: CSVEEEEHYEQFF; DNA: TGCAGCGTTGAAGAGGAGGAACATTACGAGCAGTTCTTC
D: NA; J: TRBJ2-5; size: NA; V: TRBV6-6; CDR3: CASSYGSGKETQYF; DNA: TGTGCCAGCAGTTACGGGTCGGGGAAAGAGACCCAGTACTTC
D: TRBD1; J: TRBJ1-2; size: NA; V: TRBV4-2; CDR3: CASSHARQGGGYTF; DNA: TGTGCCAGCAGCCATGCAAGACAGGGGGGTGGCTACACCTTC
D: TRBD2; J: TRBJ2-6; size: NA; V: TRBV6-4; CDR3: CASSDSGGIGANVLTF; DNA: TGTGCCAGCAGTGACTCGGGGGGGATTGGGGCCAACGTCCTGACTTTC
D: NA; J: TRBJ1-5; size: NA; V: TRBV4-1; CDR3: CASSQDHRSLSNQPQHF; DNA: TGCGCCAGCAGCCAAGATCATAGAAGTCTGAGCAATCAGCCCCAGCATTTT
D: NA; J: TRBJ1-3; size: once; V: TRBV10-1; CDR3: CASSKSSGNTIYF; DNA: TGCGCCAGCAGCAAGAGCTCTGGAAACACCATATATTTT
D: TRBD2; J: TRBJ2-1; size: NA; V: TRBV7-2; CDR3: CASSFTSGTNEQFF; DNA: TGTGCCAGCAGCTTCACTAGCGGAACCAATGAGCAGTTCTTC
D: TRBD1; J: TRBJ2-7; size: NA; V: TRBV18; CDR3: CASSLGTGELDEQYF; DNA: TGTGCCAGCTCACTCGGGACAGGGGAATTGGACGAGCAGTACTTC
D: TRBD2; J: TRBJ2-1; size: NA; V: TRBV6-2/TRBV6-3; CDR3: CASSLRTSGRSNEQFF; DNA: TGTGCCAGCAGCCTAAGGACTAGCGGGAGATCAAATGAGCAGTTCTTC
D: NA; J: TRBJ2-1; size: NA; V: TRBV20-1; CDR3: CSASSLSEQFF; DNA: TGCAGTGCTAGTTCATTGTCAGAGCAGTTCTTC
D: TRBD1; J: TRBJ2-2; size: NA; V: TRBV7-7; CDR3: CASSSNRGGELFF; DNA: TGTGCCAGCAGCTCCAACAGGGGCGGGGAGCTGTTTTTT
D: TRBD1; J: TRBJ1-2; size: NA; V: TRBV5-5; CDR3: CASRRDRVTPYGYTF; DNA: TGTGCCAGCAGGCGGGACAGGGTGACCCCCTATGGCTACACCTTC
D: NA; J: TRBJ2-5; size: NA; V: TRBV15; CDR3: CATSRRYQETQYF; DNA: TGTGCCACCAGCCGCCGGTACCAAGAGACCCAGTACTTC
D: TRBD2; J: TRBJ2-5; size: NA; V: TRBV4-1; CDR3: CASSQDHGTSGRQETQYF; DNA: TGCGCCAGCAGCCAAGATCACGGGACTAGCGGACGACAAGAGACCCAGTACTTC
D: NA; J: TRBJ1-1; size: few; V: TRBV10-1; CDR3: CASSARERTEAFF; DNA: TGCGCCAGCAGTGCAAGGGAGAGGACTGAAGCTTTCTTT
D: TRBD1; J: TRBJ1-1; size: NA; V: TRBV20-1; CDR3: CSASGAPGQGPNTEAFF; DNA: TGCAGTGCTAGTGGGGCCCCGGGACAGGGTCCGAACACTGAAGCTTTCTTT
D: TRBD2; J: TRBJ2-7; size: NA; V: TRBV7-9; CDR3: CASSLAGTSGGLSYEQYF; DNA: TGTGCCAGCAGCTTAGCGGGCACTAGCGGGGGGCTCTCCTACGAGCAGTACTTC
D: TRBD1; J: TRBJ2-1; size: NA; V: TRBV13; CDR3: CASSLEGGSSYNEQFF; DNA: TGTGCCAGCAGCTTAGAAGGGGGCAGCTCCTACAATGAGCAGTTCTTC
D: TRBD1; J: TRBJ2-4; size: few; V: TRBV5-1; CDR3: CASSRDRESIQYF; DNA: TGCGCCAGCAGCCGGGACAGGGAAAGCATTCAGTACTTC
D: NA; J: TRBJ2-2; size: NA; V: TRBV15; CDR3: CATRADSRNTGELFF; DNA: TGTGCCACCCGCGCGGACAGCAGGAACACCGGGGAGCTGTTTTTT
D: TRBD2; J: TRBJ2-3; size: NA; V: TRBV5-1; CDR3: CASSSLAGPLDTQYF; DNA: TGCGCCAGCAGCTCCCTAGCGGGCCCCCTGGATACGCAGTATTTT
D: TRBD2; J: TRBJ2-7; size: NA; V: TRBV13; CDR3: CASSVQLAGEGEQYF; DNA: TGTGCCAGCAGCGTCCAACTAGCGGGAGAGGGAGAGCAGTACTTC
D: NA; J: TRBJ2-5; size: NA; V: TRBV6-5; CDR3: CASSPQGTETQYF; DNA: TGTGCCAGCAGTCCCCAGGGGACAGAGACCCAGTACTTC
D: NA; J: TRBJ2-3; size: NA; V: TRBV19; CDR3: CASSTTASTDTQYF; DNA: TGTGCCAGTAGTACCACAGCAAGCACAGATACGCAGTATTTT